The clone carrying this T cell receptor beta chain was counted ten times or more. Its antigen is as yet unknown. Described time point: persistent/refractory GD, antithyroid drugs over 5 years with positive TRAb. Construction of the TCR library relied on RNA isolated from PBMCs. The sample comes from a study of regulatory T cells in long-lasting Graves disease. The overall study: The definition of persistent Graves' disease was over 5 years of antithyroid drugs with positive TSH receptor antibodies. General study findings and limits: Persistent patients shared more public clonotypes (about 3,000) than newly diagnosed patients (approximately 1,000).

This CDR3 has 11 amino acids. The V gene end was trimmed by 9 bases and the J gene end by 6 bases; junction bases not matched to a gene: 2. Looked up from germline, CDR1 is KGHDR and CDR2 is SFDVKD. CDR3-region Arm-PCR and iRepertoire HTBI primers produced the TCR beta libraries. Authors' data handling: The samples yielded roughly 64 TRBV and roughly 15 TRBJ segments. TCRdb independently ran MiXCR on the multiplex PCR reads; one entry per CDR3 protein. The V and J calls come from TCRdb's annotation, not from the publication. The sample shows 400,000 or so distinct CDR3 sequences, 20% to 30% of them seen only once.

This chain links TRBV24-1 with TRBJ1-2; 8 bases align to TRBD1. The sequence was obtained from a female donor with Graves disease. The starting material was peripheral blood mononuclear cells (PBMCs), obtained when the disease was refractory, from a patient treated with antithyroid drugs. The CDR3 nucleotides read TGTGCCACCGAGGACAGGGATGGCTACACCTTC. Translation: CATEDRDGYTF.